These 15 T cell receptor beta chains were all obtained from the same sample, sequenced in a study of T cell changes during pregnancy in multiple sclerosis. The repertoire was sequenced with immunoSEQ multiplex PCR; TCRdb's copy has only in-frame clones and lacks some. The sample gives some 80,000 clones, over 80% of which show up once; about 0.93% is in the top ten. Sequences were derived from peripheral blood, sampled in the first trimester of pregnancy. These receptors came from a female donor with multiple sclerosis, enrolled in a pregnancy study.

V is TRBV7-3 and J is TRBJ2-1; D is uncertain. Germline values: CDR1 SGHTA, CDR2 FQGTGA. With 4 bases removed from V and 6 bases from J, the gap between germline ends came to 7 bases. The CDR3 spans 12 residues. CDR3: CASSSNSNEQFF. CDR3 nucleotide sequence: TGTGCCAGCAGCTCTAACTCCAATGAGCAGTTCTTC.

The chain couples TRBV2 to TRBJ2-7; the match to TRBD2 covers 11 bases. V shed 6 bases and J 5 bases; nucleotides not matched to a gene: 9. Germline CDR1 and CDR2: SNHLY and FYNNEI. CDR3 size: 15 residues. The CDR3 loop reads CASRPLAGGLNEQYF. The DNA for the CDR3 is TGTGCCAGCAGACCCTTAGCGGGAGGGCTCAACGAGCAGTACTTC.

V is TRBV7-9 and J is TRBJ1-1; maybe TRBD1 (5 bases). The V and J ends lost 5 bases and 7 bases respectively, with 17 bases between them. The CDR3 is 14 residues long. Per germline, CDR1 SEHNR and CDR2 FQNEAQ (reference sequence). As DNA, the CDR3 is TGTGCCAGCAGCGACCCAGGAACCGGGGGTGAAGCTTTCTTT. This translates into CASSDPGTGGEAFF.

In nucleotides, the CDR3 is TGTGCCACCAGCATTAGTGGTGGCAATCAGCCCCAGCATTTT. Translation gives CATSISGGNQPQHF. The chain joins TRBV15 to TRBJ1-5; D call uncertain. The CDR3 totals 14 residues. The germline V gene has CDR1 LNHNV and CDR2 YYDKDF (reference sequence). With 4 bases removed from V and 2 bases from J, the gap between germline ends came to 9 bases.

The rearrangement uses TRBV4-3 and TRBJ2-3, with 11 nucleotides matching TRBD2. This CDR3 has 18 amino acids. From germline, CDR1 is LGHNA and CDR2 YSLEER. Losses at the gene ends were 2 bases for V and 0 bases for J; bases not matched to a gene: 7. The CDR3 reads CASSQTSGGLTSTDTQYF. Here the CDR3 DNA reads TGCGCCAGCAGCCAAACTAGCGGGGGTCTTACTAGCACAGATACGCAGTATTTT.

The gene calls are TRBV2 and TRBJ2-3, with D unclear. Trimming took off 1 base at V and 2 bases at J, with 10 bases between the two ends. The CDR3 length is 15 residues. Germline loops: CDR1 SNHLY, CDR2 FYNNEI. The CDR3 DNA follows: TGTGCCAGCAGTGAAGAACCGAGTTACACAGATACGCAGTATTTT. The encoded protein is CASSEEPSYTDTQYF.

The chain links TRBV5-6 to TRBJ1-1, with 8 bases identical to TRBD1. The CDR3 extends over 16 amino acids. Germline-derived CDR1 and CDR2 are SGHDT and YYEEEE. The J segment lost 0 bases and the V segment lost 0 bases, leaving 4 bases of the junction unmatched. The CDR3 nucleotides read TGTGCCAGCAGCTTGGTGCAGGGGGCACTGAACACTGAAGCTTTCTTT. Translation: CASSLVQGALNTEAFF. The variable domain in full, with the rest retrieved from reference TRBV5-6 and TRBJ1-1, is DAGVTQSPTHLIKTRGQQVTLRCSPKSGHDTVSWYQQALGQGPQFIFQYYEEEERQRGNFPDRFSGHQFPNYSSELNVNALLLGDSALYLCASSLVQGALNTEAFFGQGTRLTVV.

This clone was counted once. The chain uses TRBV7-2 and TRBJ2-5; 11 bases fit TRBD2. In germline, CDR1 is SGHTA, CDR2 FQGNSA. This CDR3 has 14 amino acids. Losses at the gene ends were 4 bases for V and 5 bases for J; bases not matched to a gene: 3. CDR3 amino acids: CASSSTSGIETQYF. CDR3 in DNA: TGTGCCAGCAGCTCGACTAGCGGGATTGAGACCCAGTACTTC.

This clone was observed once. This chain links TRBV4-1 with TRBJ1-1, with TRBD1 matching over 7 bases. Trimming removed 1 base from V and 4 bases from J; junction bases left unmatched: 6. The CDR3 extends over 15 amino acids. Looked up from germline, CDR1 is MGHRA and CDR2 is YSYEKL. The chain's CDR3 is CASSQGNRGVTEAFF. CDR3 sequence (DNA): TGCGCCAGCAGCCAAGGAAACAGGGGAGTCACTGAAGCTTTCTTT.

J is TRBJ1-1 and V is TRBV11-1; tentatively, D is TRBD1 (6 bases). Germline V gene sequence: CDR1 SGHAT, CDR2 FQDESV (reference sequence). Trimming took off 0 bases at V and 0 bases at J, with 8 bases between the two ends. The CDR3 totals 15 residues. The DNA of the CDR3 is TGTGCCAGCAGCTTAGCGCAGGGGCTGAACACTGAAGCTTTCTTT. This sequence encodes CASSLAQGLNTEAFF.

The chain recombines TRBV20-1 with TRBJ2-1; D gene ambiguous. There are 11 residues in the CDR3. The V end was cut by 0 bases, the J end by 13 bases, with 10 bases between. Per germline, CDR1 DFQATT and CDR2 SNEGSKA (reference sequence). The CDR3 spells CSARDPVAQFF. Written as DNA, the CDR3 is TGCAGTGCTAGAGATCCGGTCGCACAGTTCTTC.

Only a few counts were recorded for this clone. V is TRBV7-9 and J is TRBJ2-7, with 7 bases matching TRBD2. Germline CDR1 reads SEHNR; CDR2 reads FQNEAQ (reference sequence). Trimming at V came to 1 base and at J to 4 bases, leaving 4 bases not matched to a gene. CDR3 size: 14 residues. The CDR3 DNA follows: TGTGCCAGCAGCTTAGGAGGACTAGTGTACGAGCAGTACTTC. Translating it yields CASSLGGLVYEQYF.

The chain has TRBV28 and TRBJ2-7; D is undetermined. V was pared by 7 bases and J by 2 bases, with 12 bases between. CDR1 and CDR2 (germline): MDHEN, SYDVKM. The CDR3 is made up of 13 amino acids. The chain's CDR3 is CASTPIPPYEQYF. CDR3 DNA: TGTGCCAGCACCCCCATCCCCCCCTACGAGCAGTACTTC.

The V call is TRBV11-3, the J call TRBJ1-1, with D possibly being TRBD1 (5 bases). This CDR3 has 13 amino acids. CDR1 is SGHNT and CDR2 is YENEEA in the germline V gene. The V and J ends lost 5 bases and 0 bases respectively, with 7 bases between them. The CDR3 loop reads CASSRQLNTEAFF. CDR3 DNA sequence: TGTGCCAGCAGCAGACAGCTGAACACTGAAGCTTTCTTT.

This clone has only one observation. V usage is TRBV4-1 and J usage is TRBJ1-3; D may be TRBD1 (5 bases). Trimming removed 0 bases from V and 1 base from J, with 7 bases in between. The CDR3 extends over 15 amino acids. The germline CDR1 and CDR2 sequences are MGHRA and YSYEKL. Here the CDR3 reads CASSQERGSGNTIYF. CDR3 DNA sequence: TGCGCCAGCAGCCAAGAAAGGGGATCTGGAAACACCATATATTTT.